The entry that follows covers one T cell receptor (beta chain) sequence. As yet, its antigen is unknown. Trimming stripped 4 bases from V and 6 bases from J, with 12 bases between. In germline, CDR1 is MNHNS, CDR2 SASEGT. The CDR3 runs to 13 residues. The diagnostic basis comprised clinical symptoms, serum thyroxine and TRAb, thyroid ultrasound and orbital computed tomography. Cells are PBMCs isolated from approximately 9.2 ml of fresh blood. The sample is drawn from a study of T cells in Graves' hyperthyroidism and ophthalmopathy. Study-wide results and caveats: Blood samples included most of the expanded thyroid clonotypes exceeding 0.001. Stable hyperthyroidism and ophthalmopathy were separated using 13 V-J signatures.

RNA transcripts gave rise to amplified TCR beta CDR3 regions. HTBI primers drove first-round RT-PCR of the TCR CDR3. MiXCR, run by TCRdb on the multiplex PCR reads, gives a single entry per CDR3 protein. The sample includes some 500,000 distinct CDR3 sequences, approximately 25% of them seen just once. V gene TRBV6-1 combines with J gene TRBJ1-2; D remains ambiguous. This clonotype originated in a woman between 25 and 40 years old with Graves' ophthalmopathy. The specimen was blood. CDR3 sequence: CASSGAVEDGYTF. The DNA for the CDR3 is TGTGCCAGCAGTGGGGCCGTAGAAGATGGCTACACCTTC.